This T cell receptor (beta chain) was identified during a study of T cells in Graves' hyperthyroidism and ophthalmopathy. Ophthalmopathy cases scored 3 or more on the Clinical Activity Score and 4 or more on NOSPECS grade, with duration below 3 months. Study-wide points: By a 13 V-J model, ophthalmopathy was set apart from stable hyperthyroidism. Clonotypes that were expanded in thyroid above 0.001 mostly appeared in blood too.

The V gene's germline CDR1 is KGHSH and CDR2 LQKENI. Germline trimming cut 4 bases from V and 6 bases from J; bases unmatched to any gene: 5. The CDR3 has 15 residues. Comment on this clonotype: The antigen is not known.

Amplified TCR beta CDR3 regions derived from RNA transcripts. The HTBI primer set served for first-round RT-PCR of the TCR CDR3. TCRdb re-derived calls from the multiplex PCR reads in MiXCR, one entry per CDR3 protein. The sample includes approximately 600,000 distinct CDR3 sequences, 14% of them seen just once. The sequence came from a woman aged 18-29 years with Graves' ophthalmopathy. The V and J genes are TRBV18 and TRBJ2-1, with 11 bases fitting TRBD2. The sample comprised blood. CDR3 sequence reads: CASSRLTSGVNEQFF. CDR3 coding DNA: TGTGCCAGCTCACGCTTGACTAGCGGGGTCAATGAGCAGTTCTTC.